This entry lists 18 T cell receptor beta chains sequenced from one sample in a study of shared clonotypes between healthy human individuals. The repertoire was sequenced with immunoSEQ multiplex PCR; TCRdb's copy has only in-frame clones and lacks some. In the table there are 530,000 or so clones, 75% to 80% of which are singletons. Sequencing was done on a sample of PBMCs. These receptors were obtained from a middle-aged woman in good health. Some clones in this sample may be carry-over from other donors' samples.

This clone was found once. As DNA, the CDR3 is TGTGCCAGCAGTTACTCGGTCCGACAGGGGAACACTGAAGCTTTCTTT. This sequence encodes CASSYSVRQGNTEAFF. The gene calls are TRBV6-5 and TRBJ1-1; 7 positions match TRBD1. Looked up from germline, CDR1 is MNHEY and CDR2 is SVGAGI. The CDR3 runs 16 residues. V lost 0 bases to trimming and J lost 1 base; unmatched junction nucleotides: 5.

The J gene is TRBJ2-7, the V gene TRBV27, with D maybe TRBD1 (6 bases). This CDR3 region has 13 residues. Germline assignment: CDR1 MNHEY and CDR2 SMNVEV (reference sequence). Trimming stripped 6 bases from V and 0 bases from J, with 9 bases between. CDR3 residues: CASRRTASYEQYF. The CDR3 DNA follows: TGTGCCAGCAGGCGGACAGCCTCCTACGAGCAGTACTTC.

The chain uses TRBV10-3 and TRBJ2-5, with 7 positions matching TRBD1. This CDR3 spans 12 amino acids. Per germline, CDR1 ENHRY and CDR2 SYGVKD. V was clipped by 6 bases and J by 2 bases; unmatched bases: 0. The CDR3 is CAIRGQQETQYF. Written as DNA, the CDR3 is TGTGCCATCAGGGGACAGCAAGAGACCCAGTACTTC.

This chain connects TRBV7-3 to TRBJ2-2; tentative D call: TRBD2 (6 bases). Trimming stripped 3 bases from V and 1 base from J, with 15 bases between. The CDR3 runs to 17 residues. Germline V CDR1 and CDR2: SGHTA, FQGTGA. CDR3 in DNA: TGTGCCAGCAGCTTTCAGGGTGTCGGGAGGAACACCGGGGAGCTGTTTTTT. It translates to CASSFQGVGRNTGELFF.

This chain joins TRBV4-1 and TRBJ2-1; no reliable D call. V was shortened by 1 base and J by 3 bases, with 10 bases between the two germline ends. The CDR3 length is 15 residues. Germline-derived CDR1 and CDR2 are MGHRA and YSYEKL. The CDR3 DNA reads TGCGCCAGCAGCCAAGGACAAAATAACTACAATGAGCAGTTCTTC. Amino acid sequence: CASSQGQNNYNEQFF.

The chain recombines TRBV9 with TRBJ2-3, with 8 bases aligning to TRBD2. V was pared by 0 bases and J by 7 bases, with 10 bases of the junction left unmatched. The CDR3 length is 16 residues. Germline V gene data show CDR1 as SGDLS and CDR2 as YYNGEE. CDR3 protein: CASSVVSAGGGHTQYF. As DNA, the CDR3 is TGTGCCAGCAGCGTAGTTTCGGCGGGAGGAGGTCATACGCAGTATTTT.

The rearrangement joins TRBV25-1 to TRBJ2-5; D gene ambiguous. Germline CDR1 reads MGHDK; CDR2 reads SYGVNS. This CDR3 has 13 amino acids. Trimming took 6 bases from V and 5 from J, leaving 13 bases between them. The CDR3 DNA reads TGTGCCAGCAGCGAGGCTGCGACGGAGACCCAGTACTTC. Translating it yields CASSEAATETQYF.

This clone turned up a few times. CDR3 sequence reads: CASSPTQASPEAFF. CDR3 sequence (DNA): TGTGCCAGCAGCCCGACGCAGGCCAGCCCAGAAGCTTTCTTT. This chain connects TRBV7-8 to TRBJ1-1, with D hard to call. CDR3 length: 14 residues. CDR1 SGHVS and CDR2 FQNEAQ come from the germline V gene. The V end lost 5 bases, the J end lost 8 bases, and 18 bases lay between the germline ends.

This clone appeared once. This chain connects TRBV28 to TRBJ1-4; 10 bases match TRBD1. The CDR3 contains 16 residues. CDR1 MDHEN and CDR2 SYDVKM come from the germline V gene. V lost 5 bases to trimming and J lost 4 bases; unmatched junction nucleotides: 7. As DNA, the CDR3 is TGTGCCAGCAGTCAGACAGGGGGCCGCCGTAATGAAAAACTGTTTTTT. It encodes CASSQTGGRRNEKLFF.

The chain links TRBV6-6 to TRBJ1-4; tentative D call: TRBD1 (6 bases). Looked up from germline, CDR1 is MNHNY and CDR2 is SVGAGI (reference sequence). Deletions cut 10 bases from V and 5 bases from J, with 14 bases between. The CDR3 consists of 13 residues. In DNA, the CDR3 is TGTGCCACTTCACACAGGGAGAATGAAAAACTGTTTTTT. Amino acids: CATSHRENEKLFF.

The CDR3 reads CASSLVPDRVYEQYF. As DNA, the CDR3 is TGTGCCAGCAGCTTAGTGCCCGACAGGGTGTACGAGCAGTACTTC. The chain couples TRBV7-2 to TRBJ2-7, with 7 bases identical to TRBD1. Trimming at V came to 1 base and at J to 4 bases, leaving 7 bases not matched to a gene. Per the germline V gene, CDR1 is SGHTA and CDR2 is FQGNSA. The CDR3 spans 15 residues.

This clone was detected only a few times. The chain couples TRBV30 to TRBJ1-3; D is possibly TRBD1 (5 bases). CDR3 size: 14 residues. V was shortened by 2 bases and J by 3 bases, with 11 bases between the two germline ends. Germline V gives CDR1 GTSNPN, CDR2 SVGIG (reference sequence). CDR3: CAWSMGGVGNTIYF. CDR3 sequence (DNA): TGTGCCTGGAGTATGGGGGGGGTTGGAAACACCATATATTTT. The whole variable domain, remainder taken from reference TRBV30 and TRBJ1-3, is SQTIHQWPATLVQPVGSPLSLECTVEGTSNPNLYWYRQAAGRGLQLLFYSVGIGQISSEVPQNLSASRPQDRQFILSSKKLLLSDSGFYLCAWSMGGVGNTIYFGEGSWLTVV.

The sample holds many counts of this clone. The V gene is TRBV6-1, the J gene TRBJ2-7; no reliable D call. V lost 1 base, J lost 0 bases, and 4 bases lay in between. The CDR3 covers 13 residues. CDR1 is MNHNS, CDR2 SASEGT, per germline. The CDR3 loop is CASSEGGSYEQYF. DNA for the CDR3: TGTGCCAGCAGTGAAGGGGGCTCCTACGAGCAGTACTTC.

The rearrangement joins TRBV7-8 to TRBJ1-1; D not certain. V was cut by 1 base and J by 1 base, with 4 bases left in between. Germline CDR1 and CDR2: SGHVS and FQNEAQ. The CDR3 contains 13 residues. CDR3: CASSLVGNTEAFF. The DNA of the CDR3 is TGTGCCAGCAGCTTAGTAGGGAACACTGAAGCTTTCTTT.

The V and J genes are TRBV20-1 and TRBJ2-7, with D perhaps matching TRBD2 (6 bases). The CDR3 has 11 residues. CDR1 is DFQATT and CDR2 is SNEGSKA in the germline V gene (reference sequence). The DNA of the CDR3 is TGCAGCAGACTAGTCTTAGGCGAGCAGTACTTC. Encoded protein: CSRLVLGEQYF.

The rearrangement joins TRBV4-1 to TRBJ2-1; a possible D gene is TRBD1 (6 bases). V lost 2 bases to trimming and J lost 3 bases, with 14 bases between them. This CDR3 comprises 16 residues. The germline V gene has CDR1 MGHRA and CDR2 YSYEKL. The CDR3 nucleotides are TGCGCCAGCAGCCAAACGTCAGGGGAGATCTACAATGAGCAGTTCTTC. Its protein product is CASSQTSGEIYNEQFF.

This clone was counted only a few times. V gene TRBV19 combines with J gene TRBJ1-2; D is perhaps TRBD1 (6 bases). The CDR3 runs 13 residues. Germline V gives CDR1 LNHDA, CDR2 SQIVND (reference sequence). Between the trimmed V and J ends, which lost 7 bases and 8 bases, there was a span of 17 bases. The CDR3 spells CASKGGAGYGYTF. Written as DNA, the CDR3 is TGTGCCAGTAAAGGGGGTGCTGGGTACGGCTACACCTTC.

This sequence joins TRBV21-1 and TRBJ2-2; the table's D call of TRBD2 was not tested on the DNA. TRBV21-1 is classified as a pseudogene. The CDR3 consists of 18 residues. This CDR3 is CASSKEGGLAMNTGELFF. CDR3 DNA: TGTGCCAGCAGCAAAGAAGGGGGACTAGCGATGAACACCGGGGAGCTGTTTTTT.